This T cell receptor beta chain stems from a study of shared clonotypes between healthy human individuals. The CDR3 is 15 amino acids. The germline CDR1 and CDR2 sequences are MGHDK and SYGVNS. Trimming removed 0 bases from V and 8 bases from J, with 14 bases in between. This clone was detected once. Profiled with immunoSEQ multiplex PCR; TCRdb holds only in-frame clones, not every one. Here the sample spans hundreds of thousands of clones, roughly 84% being singletons. The TCR comes from a man aged 18-30 years in good health. The gene calls are TRBV25-1 and TRBJ2-1, with a tentative D call TRBD2 (6 bases). Sequencing was done on a sample of memory CD8+ T cells sorted from blood. Regarding subset: CD45RO+ cells pooled with CCR7-negative TemRA cells. CDR3 sequence (DNA): TGTGCCAGCAGTGAATACGGGGGTCCTGGCTATGAGCAGTTCTTC. Translation gives CASSEYGGPGYEQFF.